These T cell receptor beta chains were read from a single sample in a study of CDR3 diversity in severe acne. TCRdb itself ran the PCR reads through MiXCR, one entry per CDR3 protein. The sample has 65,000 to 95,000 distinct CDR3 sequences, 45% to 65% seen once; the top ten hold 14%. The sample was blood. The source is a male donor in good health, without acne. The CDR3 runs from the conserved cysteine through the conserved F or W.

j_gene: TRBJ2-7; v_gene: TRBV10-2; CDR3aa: CASSEGTVTKQYF
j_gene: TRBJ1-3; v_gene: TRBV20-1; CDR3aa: CSAMTSGNTIYF
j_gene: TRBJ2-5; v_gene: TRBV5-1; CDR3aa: CASSQGQGIETQHF
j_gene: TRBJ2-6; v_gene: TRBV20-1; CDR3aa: CSAFRDRAGADVLTF
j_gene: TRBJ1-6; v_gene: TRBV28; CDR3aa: CASSLFRGLDNSPLHF
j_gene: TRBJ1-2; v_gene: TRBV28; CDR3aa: CASSSGTVPYGYTF
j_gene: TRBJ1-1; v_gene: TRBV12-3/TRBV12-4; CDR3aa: CASSLSLVTEAFF
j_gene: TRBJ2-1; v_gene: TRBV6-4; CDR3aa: CATSQRTSDVNEQFF
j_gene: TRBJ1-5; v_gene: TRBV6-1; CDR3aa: CASRISGTGAQPQHF
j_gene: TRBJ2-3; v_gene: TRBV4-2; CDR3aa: CASSKTGARTDTQYF
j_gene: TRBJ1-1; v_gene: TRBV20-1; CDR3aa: CSAGTGNTEAFF
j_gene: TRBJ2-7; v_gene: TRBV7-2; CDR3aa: CASSEDSSGIYYEQYF
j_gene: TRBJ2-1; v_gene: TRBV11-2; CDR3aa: CASSGQGPKDEQFF
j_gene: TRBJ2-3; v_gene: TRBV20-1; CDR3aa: CSARVLAADTQYF
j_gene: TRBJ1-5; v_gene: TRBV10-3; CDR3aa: CASIWTGDSNQPQHF
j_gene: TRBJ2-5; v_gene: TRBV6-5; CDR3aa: CASRRTGTGKETQYF
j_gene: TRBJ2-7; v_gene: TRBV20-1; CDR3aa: CSVGNYEQYF
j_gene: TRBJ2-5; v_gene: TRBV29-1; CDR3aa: CSVESLVGGLQETQYF
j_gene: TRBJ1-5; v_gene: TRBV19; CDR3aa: CASSMVVGNQPQHF
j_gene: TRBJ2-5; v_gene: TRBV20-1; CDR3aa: CSVAGQYQETQYF
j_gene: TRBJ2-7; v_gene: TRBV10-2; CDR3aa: CASRDRSKRLTEEQYF
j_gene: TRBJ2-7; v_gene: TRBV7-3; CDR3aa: CASSLTGGVSTYEQYF
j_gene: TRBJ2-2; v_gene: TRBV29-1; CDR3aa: CSTAGNTGELFF
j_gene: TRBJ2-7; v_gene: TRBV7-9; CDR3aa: CASSPSQYSYEQYF
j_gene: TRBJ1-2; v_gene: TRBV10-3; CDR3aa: CAINTDYGYTF
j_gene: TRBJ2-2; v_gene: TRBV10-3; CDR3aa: CAISGWTGDAGELFF
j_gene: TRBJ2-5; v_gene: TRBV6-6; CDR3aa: CASSYDGGDTLGYTFGSGTQYF
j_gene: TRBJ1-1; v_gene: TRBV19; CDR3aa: CASELVGDSRLGNTEAFF
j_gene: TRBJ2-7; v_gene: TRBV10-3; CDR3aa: CAIGIRRVEGYEQYF
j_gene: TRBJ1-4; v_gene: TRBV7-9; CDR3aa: CASSLDRSNEKLFF
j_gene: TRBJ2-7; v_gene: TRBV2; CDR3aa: CASSETEGYEQYF
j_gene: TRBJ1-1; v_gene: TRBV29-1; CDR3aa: CSVVDRGWGEAFF
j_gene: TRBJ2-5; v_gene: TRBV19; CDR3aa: CASSPEGRWETQYF
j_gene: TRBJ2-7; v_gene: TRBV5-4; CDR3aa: CASSSRQGPASYEQYF
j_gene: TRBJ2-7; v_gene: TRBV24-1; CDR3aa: CATSDTYEQYF
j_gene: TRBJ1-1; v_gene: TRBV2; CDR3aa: CASSEGDRDSGEAFF
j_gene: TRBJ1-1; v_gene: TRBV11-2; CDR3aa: CASSRESEAFF
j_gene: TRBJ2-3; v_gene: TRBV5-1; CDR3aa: CASSLQREADTQYF
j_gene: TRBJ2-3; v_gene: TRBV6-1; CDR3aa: CASKGLAGSSDTQYF
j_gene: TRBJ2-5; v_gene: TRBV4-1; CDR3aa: CASRQQEREQETQYF
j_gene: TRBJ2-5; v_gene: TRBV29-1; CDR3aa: CSVRGTAQETQYF
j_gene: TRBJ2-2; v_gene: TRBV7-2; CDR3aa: CASSLGTEDTGELFF
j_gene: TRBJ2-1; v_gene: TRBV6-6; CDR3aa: CASSYSTSGVPINEQFF
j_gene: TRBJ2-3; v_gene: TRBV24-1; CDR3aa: CATHRGGNTDTQYF
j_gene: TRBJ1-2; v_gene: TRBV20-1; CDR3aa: CSALGGSWVDGYTF